Presented here are 30 T cell receptor beta chains from one specimen sequenced in a study of T cell changes during pregnancy in multiple sclerosis. Sequencing used immunoSEQ multiplex PCR; TCRdb keeps in-frame clones, though not all of them. The sample has 56,000 or so clones, 80% to 95% seen once. Sample: CD4+ T cells from peripheral blood mononuclear cells, taken in the third trimester of pregnancy. These receptors were taken from a female donor with multiple sclerosis, enrolled in a pregnancy study.

This clone appeared once. The V gene is TRBV25-1, the J gene TRBJ1-1, with 8 bases lining up with TRBD1. Germline loops: CDR1 MGHDK, CDR2 SYGVNS. The CDR3 consists of 13 residues. V lost 7 bases to trimming and J lost 6 bases; unmatched junction nucleotides: 7. Here the CDR3 DNA reads TGTGCCAGCAAAGGACAGGGAACCCCTGAAGCTTTCTTT. This translates into CASKGQGTPEAFF.

This clone showed up just once. The chain employs TRBV19 and TRBJ1-2; D ambiguous. The CDR3 totals 12 residues. Germline V gives CDR1 LNHDA, CDR2 SQIVND (reference sequence). The ends were cut back, 3 bases at V and 7 bases at J, with 9 bases in the middle. CDR3 amino acids: CASSIEASGYTF. DNA for the CDR3: TGTGCCAGTAGTATCGAAGCAAGTGGCTACACCTTC.

The rearrangement links TRBV7-8 to TRBJ1-3; tentative D call: TRBD1 (6 bases). CDR1 SGHVS and CDR2 FQNEAQ come from the germline V gene. CDR3 length equals 15 residues. Trimming took 4 bases from V and 3 from J, leaving 13 bases between them. CDR3 sequence (DNA): TGTGCCAGCAGCTCACCTACAGGGTTTGGAAACACCATATATTTT. Translated, it gives CASSSPTGFGNTIYF.

CDR3 in DNA: TGTGCCAGCAGTAGGGCCAGGGCCGCCTACGAGCAGTACTTC. As protein: CASSRARAAYEQYF. The rearrangement uses TRBV6-1 and TRBJ2-7; possible D gene TRBD1, 5 bases. This CDR3 comprises 14 residues. Germline CDR1 and CDR2: MNHNS and SASEGT. V dropped 5 bases and J dropped 2 bases, with 13 bases sitting between them.

This chain joins TRBV28 and TRBJ2-7; no firm D call. CDR3 size: 11 residues. V was shortened by 5 bases and J by 4 bases, with 6 bases between the two germline ends. Looked up from germline, CDR1 is MDHEN and CDR2 is SYDVKM. The chain's CDR3 is CASSLTYEQYF. In nucleotides, the CDR3 is TGTGCCAGCAGTCTCACTTACGAGCAGTACTTC. The full variable domain, its missing parts supplied by reference TRBV28 and TRBJ2-7, is DVKVTQSSRYLVKRTGEKVFLECVQDMDHENMFWYRQDPGLGLRLIYFSYDVKMKEKGDIPEGYSVSREKKERFSLILESASTNQTSMYLCASSLTYEQYFGPGTRLTVT.

V is TRBV6-5 and J is TRBJ1-5, with D maybe TRBD1 (5 bases). The CDR3 covers 15 residues. CDR1 is MNHEY, CDR2 SVGAGI, per germline. V lost 5 bases, J lost 1 base, and 12 bases lay in between. The CDR3 is CASSLTGWSNQPQHF. In DNA, the CDR3 is TGTGCCAGCAGTCTTACAGGTTGGAGCAATCAGCCCCAGCATTTT.

The chain combines TRBV14 with TRBJ2-7; D may be TRBD1 (5 bases). V was pared by 4 bases and J by 3 bases, with 16 bases between. In germline, CDR1 is SGHDN, CDR2 FVKESK. This CDR3 spans 15 amino acids. The CDR3: CASSPLGQIRYEQYF. In DNA form, the CDR3 reads TGTGCCAGCAGCCCTTTGGGGCAGATCCGCTACGAGCAGTACTTC.

The chain combines TRBV2 with TRBJ2-7; tentative D call: TRBD1 (5 bases). Trimming removed 7 bases from V and 7 bases from J, with 17 bases in between. From germline, CDR1 is SNHLY and CDR2 FYNNEI. The CDR3 totals 13 residues. The CDR3 is CASKPGLMYEQYF. The CDR3 DNA sequence: TGTGCCAGCAAGCCAGGGTTAATGTATGAGCAGTACTTC.

The chain is built from TRBV30 and TRBJ1-2; 7 bases map to TRBD1. The germline V gene encodes CDR1 GTSNPN and CDR2 SVGIG (reference sequence). The CDR3 runs 14 residues. The junction had 6 bases not matched to a gene; V was cut back by 1 base and J by 4 bases. CDR3 sequence reads: CAWSAAGTVYGYTF. The CDR3 coding sequence is TGTGCCTGGAGTGCGGCCGGGACAGTCTATGGCTACACCTTC.

The genes are TRBV28 and TRBJ2-4, with D possibly matching TRBD2 (6 bases). The CDR3 has 13 residues. The germline V and J ends were trimmed by 6 bases and 5 bases, with 11 bases remaining between them. CDR1 MDHEN and CDR2 SYDVKM come from the germline V gene. DNA of the CDR3: TGTGCCAGCAGGGAGGGCTCAGAAAACATTCAGTACTTC. The encoded protein is CASREGSENIQYF. Full variable domain (outside the CDR3, taken from reference TRBV28 and TRBJ2-4): DVKVTQSSRYLVKRTGEKVFLECVQDMDHENMFWYRQDPGLGLRLIYFSYDVKMKEKGDIPEGYSVSREKKERFSLILESASTNQTSMYLCASREGSENIQYFGAGTRLSVL.

J is TRBJ2-1 and V is TRBV7-2; D remains ambiguous. Germline V CDR1 and CDR2: SGHTA, FQGNSA. Trimming removed 0 bases at V and 4 bases at J, with 4 bases between. This CDR3 contains 13 residues. CDR3 sequence reads: CASSLARYNEQFF. The CDR3, as DNA: TGTGCCAGCAGCTTAGCCCGTTACAATGAGCAGTTCTTC. Full variable domain (rest looked up from reference TRBV7-2 and TRBJ2-1): GAGVSQSPSNKVTEKGKDVELRCDPISGHTALYWYRQSLGQGLEFLIYFQGNSAPDKSGLPSDRFSAERTGGSVSTLTIQRTQQEDSAVYLCASSLARYNEQFFGPGTRLTVL.

The chain uses TRBV5-1 and TRBJ1-1; possible D gene TRBD1, 5 bases. Germline V gene lookup returns CDR1 SGHRS and CDR2 YFSETQ. CDR3 length equals 14 residues. With 4 bases removed from V and 1 base from J, the gap between germline ends came to 11 bases. DNA for the CDR3: TGCGCCAGCAGCCAAAGCCAGGGGAACACTGAAGCTTTCTTT. Translating gives CASSQSQGNTEAFF.

V is TRBV4-1 and J is TRBJ2-1, with 12 bases matching TRBD2. CDR3 length equals 21 residues. V lost 2 bases, J lost 2 bases, and 16 bases stayed unmatched. The germline CDR1 and CDR2 sequences are MGHRA and YSYEKL. The CDR3 DNA follows: TGCGCCAGCAGCCAACCTAGCGGGAGGGTTGTTGGGCGGGCGGCCTACAATGAGCAGTTCTTC. This encodes CASSQPSGRVVGRAAYNEQFF.

The CDR3 DNA follows: TGCAGCGTTGAAGATCACCCCGGGACAGGTGCCTACGAGCAGTACTTC. Protein product: CSVEDHPGTGAYEQYF. The rearrangement links TRBV29-1 to TRBJ2-7; 8 nucleotides agree with TRBD1. This CDR3 comprises 16 residues. The trim removed 0 bases at V and 2 bases at J, leaving 9 bases unmatched. Germline values: CDR1 SQVTM, CDR2 ANQGSEA.

The chain has TRBV27 and TRBJ2-1; the D gene is possibly TRBD1 (5 bases). V was cut by 5 bases and J by 0 bases, with 14 bases left in between. This CDR3 contains 16 residues. Per the germline V gene, CDR1 is MNHEY and CDR2 is SMNVEV (reference sequence). The CDR3 nucleotides are TGTGCCAGCAGTCCCCGCGGTGGGGCCTCCTACAATGAGCAGTTCTTC. Its protein is CASSPRGGASYNEQFF.

The V and J genes are TRBV9 and TRBJ2-1; 14 bases line up with TRBD2. V gave up 4 bases and J gave up 6 bases; unmatched junction bases: 3. Germline loops: CDR1 SGDLS, CDR2 YYNGEE. The CDR3 contains 15 residues. The CDR3 loop is CASSLGTSGSNEQFF. For the CDR3, the DNA is TGTGCCAGCAGCCTCGGGACTAGCGGGAGCAATGAGCAGTTCTTC.

This clone is a singleton in its sample. The chain is built from TRBV5-1 and TRBJ2-7, with 7 bases lining up with TRBD2. The J segment lost 0 bases and the V segment lost 2 bases, leaving 2 bases of the junction unmatched. The CDR3 loop spans 14 amino acids. CDR1 is SGHRS, CDR2 YFSETQ, per germline. The CDR3 sequence is CASSFGLDSYEQYF. The CDR3 region has the DNA TGCGCCAGCAGCTTCGGACTAGACTCCTACGAGCAGTACTTC.

V gene TRBV11-2 combines with J gene TRBJ2-7, with 7 positions matching TRBD2. After removal of 3 bases from V and 2 bases from J, the junction contained 7 bases not matched to a gene. Germline CDR1 SGHAT, CDR2 FQNNGV. The CDR3 length is 15 residues. The CDR3 DNA reads TGTGCCAGCAGCTTGGGGAGGGGACCCACCTACGAGCAGTACTTC. Its protein is CASSLGRGPTYEQYF.

The chain recombines TRBV7-3 with TRBJ2-3, with 9 bases fitting TRBD2. The V and J ends lost 2 bases and 5 bases, in that order; junction bases with no gene match: 5. This CDR3 region has 15 residues. Germline CDR1 SGHTA, CDR2 FQGTGA. The CDR3 DNA reads as TGTGCCAGCAGCTTAGCGGGAGGGCCTGGAGATACGCAGTATTTT. Amino acid sequence: CASSLAGGPGDTQYF.

This sequence joins TRBV7-2 and TRBJ2-7; 8 nucleotides align to TRBD2. Germline V CDR1 and CDR2: SGHTA, FQGNSA. J lost 4 bases, V lost 6 bases, and 11 bases had no gene match. The CDR3 loop spans 15 amino acids. Written as DNA, the CDR3 is TGTGCCAGCAGTCCAGTAGCGGGATCCCCTTACGAGCAGTACTTC. Amino acids: CASSPVAGSPYEQYF.

The V and J genes are TRBV30 and TRBJ2-2; the D gene is possibly TRBD1 (6 bases). Germline CDR1 reads GTSNPN; CDR2 reads SVGIG (reference sequence). The CDR3 length is 15 residues. Trimming took off 0 bases at V and 4 bases at J, with 12 bases between the two ends. The CDR3 sequence is CAWSVHRAVTGELFF. In DNA form, the CDR3 reads TGTGCCTGGAGTGTACACAGGGCGGTCACCGGGGAGCTGTTTTTT.

As DNA, the CDR3 is TGTGCCAGTAGTCCGACAGGCGTTGCCACCGGGGAGCTGTTTTTT. Amino acids: CASSPTGVATGELFF. V is TRBV19 and J is TRBJ2-2; the D gene is possibly TRBD1 (6 bases). V shed 5 bases and J shed 4 bases, with 14 bases lying between them. This CDR3 is 15 amino acids long. The germline gives CDR1 LNHDA, CDR2 SQIVND (reference sequence). Drawing the rest from reference TRBV19 and TRBJ2-2, the complete variable domain is DGGITQSPKYLFRKEGQNVTLSCEQNLNHDAMYWYRQDPGQGLRLIYYSQIVNDFQKGDIAEGYSVSREKKESFPLTVTSAQKNPTAFYLCASSPTGVATGELFFGEGSRLTVL.

V usage is TRBV5-6 and J usage is TRBJ2-7; a possible D gene is TRBD1 (6 bases). Trimming stripped 4 bases from V and 4 bases from J, with 9 bases between. The CDR3 covers 12 residues. Germline V gene sequence: CDR1 SGHDT, CDR2 YYEEEE. The chain's CDR3 is CASSRTDYEQYF. The CDR3 region has the DNA TGTGCCAGCAGCCGGACAGATTACGAGCAGTACTTC.

V is TRBV4-2 and J is TRBJ2-1, with D perhaps matching TRBD1 (6 bases). CDR1 is LGHNA, CDR2 YNFKEQ, per germline. V was shortened by 2 bases and J by 10 bases, with 12 bases between the two germline ends. The CDR3 covers 13 residues. The CDR3 sequence: CASSQLQDSEQFF. CDR3 in DNA: TGTGCCAGCAGCCAACTGCAGGACAGCGAGCAGTTCTTC.

The chain employs TRBV2 and TRBJ2-7, with D maybe TRBD1 (5 bases). This CDR3 contains 12 residues. CDR1 is SNHLY, CDR2 FYNNEI, per germline. Trimming removed 6 bases at V and 6 bases at J, with 12 bases between. CDR3 coding DNA: TGTGCCAGCAGAGTGTCAGGGCTCGAGCAGTACTTC. This encodes CASRVSGLEQYF. Filled out from reference TRBV2 and TRBJ2-7, the complete variable domain reads EPEVTQTPSHQVTQMGQEVILRCVPISNHLYFYWYRQILGQKVEFLVSFYNNEISEKSEIFDDQFSVERPDGSNFTLKIRSTKLEDSAMYFCASRVSGLEQYFGPGTRLTVT.

The V gene is TRBV5-1, the J gene TRBJ2-2; TRBD1 matches at 8 bases. CDR1 is SGHRS, CDR2 YFSETQ, per germline. V shed 7 bases and J 3 bases; nucleotides not matched to a gene: 5. The CDR3 has 14 amino acids. CDR3: CASSLTGDTGELFF. DNA of the CDR3: TGCGCCAGCTCCCTGACAGGGGACACCGGGGAGCTGTTTTTT.

Comment on this clone: The sample has other DNA sequences that encode this CDR3 too. The genes are TRBV27 and TRBJ2-7; the match to TRBD1 covers 7 bases. The CDR3 is 14 residues long. In germline, CDR1 is MNHEY, CDR2 SMNVEV (reference sequence). Trimming at V came to 6 bases and at J to 2 bases, leaving 7 bases not matched to a gene. This chain's CDR3 is CASSPSRGPYEQYF. The CDR3 nucleotides are TGTGCCAGCAGCCCCAGTAGGGGGCCCTACGAGCAGTACTTC.

This rearrangement joins TRBV2 to TRBJ2-2, with 8 bases lining up with TRBD2. V dropped 9 bases and J dropped 5; count of bases not matched to a gene: 5. Germline CDR1 and CDR2: SNHLY and FYNNEI. The CDR3 loop spans 13 amino acids. CDR3 loop: CASRLAHTGELFF. CDR3 sequence (DNA): TGTGCCAGTCGACTAGCGCATACCGGGGAGCTGTTTTTT. The whole variable domain, remainder taken from reference TRBV2 and TRBJ2-2, is EPEVTQTPSHQVTQMGQEVILRCVPISNHLYFYWYRQILGQKVEFLVSFYNNEISEKSEIFDDQFSVERPDGSNFTLKIRSTKLEDSAMYFCASRLAHTGELFFGEGSRLTVL.

This chain uses TRBV9 with TRBJ2-1, with TRBD2 matching over 11 bases. The germline gives CDR1 SGDLS, CDR2 YYNGEE. The CDR3 totals 16 residues. The trim removed 0 bases at V and 9 bases at J, leaving 8 bases unmatched. Here the CDR3 reads CASSVGGLAGGGEQFF. Here the CDR3 DNA reads TGTGCCAGCAGCGTAGGGGGGCTAGCGGGAGGTGGTGAGCAGTTCTTC.

The rearrangement joins TRBV19 to TRBJ1-2; 12 bases are a match to TRBD1. Germline V gene sequence: CDR1 LNHDA, CDR2 SQIVND (reference sequence). CDR3 length equals 15 residues. V was clipped by 6 bases and J by 3 bases; unmatched bases: 5. The CDR3, as DNA: TGTGCCAGTAGCACTGGGACAGGGGGCGACTATGGCTACACCTTC. Amino acids: CASSTGTGGDYGYTF.